The following is a TCR beta chain sequence with its context. As yet, its antigen is unknown. Both 60 Vbeta primers and 13 Jbeta primers went into the PCR. In the original analysis: Roughly 11 million shared chains were among about 80 million unique TCR beta chains counted in a later analysis. TCRdb keeps only in-frame clones here, not all; method: immunoSEQ multiplex PCR. V and J calls and clone size are as listed in that table; D and trimming were resolved from the DNA. The sample includes about 160,000 clones, 65% to 85% of them seen just once. These data originate in a study of cytomegalovirus exposure and HLA in healthy donors. Study-level results: Among donors in an Asian-associated ancestry cluster, a later analysis reportedly found fewer N-insertions than the approximately 700-donor mean.

This receptor was obtained from a woman younger than 35 in good health and CMV-seronegative. Material for sequencing was PBMCs.

CDR3 sequence: CAARGAGNQPQHF. DNA of the CDR3: TGTGCCGCCCGGGGGGCAGGCAATCAGCCCCAGCATTTT. V usage is TRBV28 and J usage is TRBJ1-5; possibly TRBD1 for D (6 bases). The CDR3 runs to 13 residues. The germline V gene encodes CDR1 MDHEN and CDR2 SYDVKM. Trimming took 11 bases from V and 2 from J, leaving 13 bases between them.